This entry features one T cell receptor beta chain sequence. Its specificity is not known. The CDR3 spans 14 residues. Only the protein is on record. Looked up from germline, CDR1 is LGHNA and CDR2 is YSLEER. The sample comes from a study of synovial regulatory T cells in juvenile arthritis. Study results and caveats: Compared with other blood Treg cells, inflammation-associated Treg cells had reduced TCR diversity.

HLA-DR+ Treg cells made up the iaTreg subset. Median age approximately 11 years (about 2.1-25); median disease duration approximately seven years (0.2-19.1). Produced via immunoSEQ multiplex PCR; TCRdb's table is partial and in-frame only. Found here are 9,000 to 10,000 clones; the top ten clones hold approximately 1.5%. The J gene is TRBJ2-3, the V gene TRBV4-3. The specimen was Treg cells from blood. Subset here: HLA-DR+ inflammation-associated blood Treg cells. The sequence was collected from a donor aged 2-30 years with juvenile idiopathic arthritis. CDR3 sequence reads: CASSRSSPTDTQYF.